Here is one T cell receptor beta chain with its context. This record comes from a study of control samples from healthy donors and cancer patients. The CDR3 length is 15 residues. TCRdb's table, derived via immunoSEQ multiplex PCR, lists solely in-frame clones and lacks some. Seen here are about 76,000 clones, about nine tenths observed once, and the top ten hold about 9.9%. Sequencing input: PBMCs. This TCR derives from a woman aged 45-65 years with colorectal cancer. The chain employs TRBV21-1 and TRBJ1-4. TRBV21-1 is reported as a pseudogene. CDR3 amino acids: CASSKDWGGGEKLFF. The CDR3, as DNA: TGTGCCAGCAGCAAAGATTGGGGAGGAGGTGAAAAACTGTTTTTT.